These 3 T cell receptor beta chains share one sample of origin, sequenced in a study of blood T cell repertoires in COVID-19. Here immunoSEQ multiplex PCR was the method, and the copy in TCRdb shows in-frame clones only, minus some. The sample yields roughly 140,000 clones, 80% to 85% seen once. Input material: peripheral blood. Source of these receptors: a human donor in a cohort sampled during active COVID-19.

The chain carries TRBV5-6 and TRBJ2-5; 11 bases line up with TRBD2. The length of the CDR3 is 15 residues. V gave up 1 base and J gave up 4 bases; unmatched junction bases: 3. Germline CDR1 reads SGHDT; CDR2 reads YYEEEE. DNA of the CDR3: TGTGCCAGCAGCTTGCTAGCGGGAGGAAGAGAGACCCAGTACTTC. This encodes CASSLLAGGRETQYF.

This CDR3 is CASSLTGMGQPQHF. Written as DNA, the CDR3 is TGTGCCAGTAGTCTGACAGGGATGGGGCAGCCCCAGCATTTT. The J gene is TRBJ1-5, the V gene TRBV19; TRBD1 aligns across 7 bases. CDR1 and CDR2 from the germline V gene are LNHDA and SQIVND (reference sequence). There are 14 residues in the CDR3. Trimming cost V 5 bases and J 7 bases; bases outside gene matches: 8.

V and J are TRBV5-1 and TRBJ2-7, with TRBD1 matching over 12 bases. CDR1 and CDR2 (germline): SGHRS, YFSETQ. The CDR3 loop spans 15 amino acids. The J segment lost 4 bases and the V segment lost 4 bases, leaving 6 bases of the junction unmatched. The CDR3 DNA sequence: TGCGCCAGCAGCCCTGGGACAGGGGGCTGGTACGAGCAGTACTTC. Its protein is CASSPGTGGWYEQYF.